This T cell receptor (beta chain) was found in a study of CD8+ T cells in alopecia areata (dated by TCRdb to the late 2010s). Broadly, across the study: The treated patients took part in an open-label pilot trial in which moderate-to-severe alopecia areata was treated with oral tofacitinib at 5 to 10 mg twice daily. High-throughput TCRbeta sequencing was used to examine T cell clonal expansion in alopecia areata in both the C3H/HeJ mouse model and human patients. The SALT score, which quantifies the percentage of affected scalp surface area, was used to measure disease severity in treated patients. RNA came from the PAXgene miRNA kit for fixed scalp, the miRNeasy kit for PBMCs, and the RNeasy kit for mouse skin. Tofacitinib-treated patients had biopsies at baseline and at 4 and 24 weeks of treatment, with a later scalp biopsy in several patients. immunoSEQ multiplex PCR using 35 Vbeta forward primers and 13 Jbeta reverse primers was used to amplify TCRbeta CDR3 regions. Tofacitinib was given for 6 to 18 months, followed by 6 months of follow-up off drug to assess delayed response and recurrence. Scalp tissue and sorted CD4+ and CD8+ peripheral blood T cells from patchy and totalis/universalis alopecia areata patients and from healthy controls were covered by human TCRbeta sequencing. Scalp clonality was compared among normal scalp (n=4), patchy alopecia areata scalp (n=8), and alopecia totalis/universalis scalp (n=8).

Points the paper makes about the study in general: Unlike mouse skin, which is dominated by gammadelta T cells, normal human skin has resident alphabeta T cells that are also sequenced, and this complicates analysis of the scalp TCR repertoire. Shared TCR sequences between patients were less evident than in mice, which may be partly attributable to HLA diversity in the patient population. Compared with normal scalp, lesional scalp, particularly in alopecia totalis/universalis, had higher clonality and more expanded CD8+ clones, which suggests antigenic drive. Because the treated cohort was small and had just a single nonresponder, larger studies are needed to establish links between baseline CD8+ expansion and response. Many expanded lesional clones persisted in scalp and blood during tofacitinib treatment, which may partly explain relapse after stopping treatment. Tofacitinib significantly lowered scalp clonality and the number of expanded CD8+ clones among the top 100 scalp clones.

The time point label, read with the paper, signifies: about 25 weeks on oral tofacitinib. The treatment or condition label here, explained by the study, means: oral pan-JAK inhibitor, 5-10 mg twice daily. Lesional scalp punch biopsies and peripheral blood were obtained from alopecia areata patients. After PBMCs were isolated by density centrifugation and stained for CD3, CD4 and CD8, a FACSAria was used to sort CD4+ and CD8+ T cells. As to this clone: The antigen it recognizes is unknown. The record has no base qualities; no much larger clone is one base away.

Library preparation employed the immunoSEQ multiplex PCR assay. RNA was extracted from all samples and reverse transcribed into cDNA, which served as template for TCR sequencing. First-strand cDNA was synthesized using SuperScript III with a 2:1 mix of oligo-dT and random hexamers. A synthetic immune receptor repertoire was used to assess amplification bias, and residual bias was removed computationally. In the paper's pipeline: Raw reads were preprocessed to remove errors, and CDR3 was defined according to IMGT conventions as the region from the conserved cysteine to phenylalanine. Clonality was computed as 1 minus the Shannon entropy, with the entropy normalized by log2 of the number of productive unique TCRs. Whether scalp clones were CD4 or CD8 was inferred by matching scalp TCRbeta sequences against CD4 and CD8 repertoires sorted from blood. Not all clones reach the TCRdb copy of this immuneACCESS table, which keeps in-frame sequences only. Checked studies attribute under half of the gap to unresolved V genes and leave the rest unexplained. Clone size and the V and J calls come from that table; the DNA yielded D and trimming. Across this sample there are 150,000 to 200,000 clones, with about 60% seen only once. The ten largest make up 10% to 15% of the sample.

Sample: CD8+ T cells sorted from blood, taken at week 24, from a patient treated with tofacitinib. This receptor was taken from a human donor with alopecia areata.

Here is the DNA: TGTGCCAGCAAAGACAGGCCGAGCTCCTACGAGCAGTACTTC. Its coded protein is CASKDRPSSYEQYF. The V and J segments used are TRBV2 and TRBJ2-7; a weak D assignment points to TRBD1 (6 bases agree). Per the germline V gene, SNHLY is the CDR1 and FYNNEI is the CDR2. The CDR3 runs 14 amino acids, cysteine and phenylalanine included. Just CDR3 DNA is preserved here, 42 bases in frame from base 1. V is cut by 7 bases and J by 0 bases, and the space between the germline ends is 13 bases. Extended through the reference TRBV2 and TRBJ2-7 proteins, this CDR3 yields the full variable domain: EPEVTQTPSHQVTQMGQEVILRCVPISNHLYFYWYRQILGQKVEFLVSFYNNEISEKSEIFDDQFSVERPDGSNFTLKIRSTKLEDSAMYFCASKDRPSSYEQYFGPGTRLTVT.